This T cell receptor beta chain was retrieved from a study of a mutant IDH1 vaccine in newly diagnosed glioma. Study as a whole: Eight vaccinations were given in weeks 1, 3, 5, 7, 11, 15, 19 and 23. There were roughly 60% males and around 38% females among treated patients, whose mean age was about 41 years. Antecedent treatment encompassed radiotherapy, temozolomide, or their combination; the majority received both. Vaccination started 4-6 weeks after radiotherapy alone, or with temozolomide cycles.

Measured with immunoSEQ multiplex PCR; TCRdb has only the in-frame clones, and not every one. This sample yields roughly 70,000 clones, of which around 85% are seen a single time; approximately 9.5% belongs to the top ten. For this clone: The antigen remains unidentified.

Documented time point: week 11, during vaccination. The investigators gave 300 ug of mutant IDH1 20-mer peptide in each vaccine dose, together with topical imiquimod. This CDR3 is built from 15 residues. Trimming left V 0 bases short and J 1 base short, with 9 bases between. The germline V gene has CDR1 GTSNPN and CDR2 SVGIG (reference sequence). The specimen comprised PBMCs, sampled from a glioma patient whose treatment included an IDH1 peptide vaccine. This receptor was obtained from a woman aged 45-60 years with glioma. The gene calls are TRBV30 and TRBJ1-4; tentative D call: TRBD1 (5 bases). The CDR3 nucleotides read TGTGCCTGGAGTGTACTTCAGGGAACTAATGAAAAACTGTTTTTT. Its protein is CAWSVLQGTNEKLFF.